The entry that follows covers one T cell receptor (beta chain) sequence. The CDR3 contains 14 residues. The V end was cut by 2 bases, the J end by 6 bases, with 10 bases between. In germline, CDR1 is KGHSH, CDR2 LQKENI. Using RNA transcripts as the source, TCR beta CDR3 regions were amplified. The HTBI primer set served for first-round RT-PCR of the TCR CDR3. From the multiplex PCR reads, TCRdb called clonotypes with MiXCR, one entry per CDR3 protein. In the table there are 360,000 or so distinct CDR3 sequences, over 15% of which are singletons. This sample was included in a study of T cells in Graves' hyperthyroidism and ophthalmopathy.

The clonotype originates from a young woman with Graves' hyperthyroidism. Sequencing input: blood. V and J are TRBV18 and TRBJ2-2; D not resolved. The CDR3 reads CASSPSRKAGELFF. In nucleotides, the CDR3 is TGTGCCAGCTCACCATCCAGGAAAGCCGGGGAGCTGTTTTTT. The full variable domain, its missing parts supplied by reference TRBV18 and TRBJ2-2, is NAGVMQNPRHLVRRRGQEARLRCSPMKGHSHVYWYRQLPEEGLKFMVYLQKENIIDESGMPKERFSAEFPKEGPSILRIQQVVRGDSAAYFCASSPSRKAGELFFGEGSRLTVL.